This T cell receptor beta chain is from a study of blood T cells in healthy people across ages (dated by TCRdb to about 2015). For context, the study as a whole: In model experiments, template switching captured about one uniquely barcoded TCR beta cDNA molecule for every two T cells. The donors were divided into four age groups: young (average roughly 17 years), middle-aged (about 39), aged (about 56) and long-lived (roughly 86). For two donors (one aged 18 to 29 and one aged 80 or older), the study analyzed two additional independent replicas of 1 million unique cDNA reads from the same blood draw. Age-related changes in TCR beta repertoire diversity were measured in the study by deep sequencing normalized with unique cDNA molecular identifiers. Donors of different ages were randomly distributed across sequencing lanes to avoid experimental bias.

The donors were roughly 40 Caucasian individuals from Russia, aged roughly 6 to 100 years, who were systemically healthy. Roughly 9 milliliters of peripheral blood were drawn from each donor into EDTA-treated Vacutainer tubes. Ficoll-Paque density-gradient centrifugation was used to isolate PBMCs, with at least 7 million per sample. Total RNA was extracted from PBMCs with Trizol reagent, with at least 6 micrograms obtained per sample. For every donor, an aliquot of PBMCs went through flow cytometry to measure the percentages of naive CD45RAhigh/CD27high T cells. About this clonotype: Its antigen is not yet known. No per-base quality is available; no much larger clone lies one base away.

Broad study findings and their caveats: Total diversity estimates from one million sequenced T cells were considered lower bounds and underestimates. The long-lived group showed more naive CD4+ T cells, fewer expanded clones and increased TCR diversity than the aged group, suggesting age selection. Because profiling used bulk unsorted PBMCs, naive and antigen-experienced compartments could not be compared conclusively. Observed TCR beta diversity per million T cells fell roughly linearly with age, and a significant reduction was already apparent by age roughly 40. A strong correlation was found between observed TCR beta diversity and the percentage of naive T cells measured by flow cytometry. Because donor CMV infection status was unknown, age-related changes in expanded clonotypes were potentially confounded.

The germline V gene specifies SGHRS as CDR1 and YFSETQ as CDR2. Relative to germline, V is missing 3 bases and J is missing 3 bases, with 7 bases of the junction outside any gene match. From cysteine to phenylalanine, the CDR3 is 15 amino acids long. The retained sequence is limited to the CDR3, 45 bases, with the frame set at the first base. Receptor libraries were prepared by 5' RACE. Sequencing used an Illumina HiSeq 2500. A second 7 to 11 cycle PCR used a sample-barcoded 5' primer and a J-beta primer mix. A unique molecular identifier was introduced onto each TCR beta cDNA molecule by a template-switch 5' adaptor carrying 12 random nucleotides. Each sample yielded at least 2.5 million CDR3-containing paired-end reads. First-strand cDNA was synthesized from all RNA with the Mint cDNA synthesis kit, primed by a TRBC-specific oligonucleotide. Following uracil-DNA glycosylase treatment, all cDNA underwent a first 18-cycle PCR with the universal primers M1SS and BC2_uni_R. Per the source publication's procedure: Each sample was normalized by randomly selecting 1 million high-quality reads, each carrying a distinct molecular identifier. Reads sharing molecular identifiers were discarded rather than binned into consensus sequences. MiTCR, with a Q25 quality threshold and the strictest error-elimination algorithm, was used for CDR3 identification, clonotype clustering and error correction. Lower-bound total TCR beta diversity was estimated with a nonparametric unseen species model using Euler transformation. Using fastp trimming at Q25 and MiXCR clonotype assembly, TCRdb reanalyzed the public sequencing data and kept in-frame beta chains. Rows matching on CDR3 protein sequence are summarized as one entry with the most common DNA and genes. The V and J calls come from TCRdb's annotation, not from the publication. The sample table lists roughly 1.5 million distinct CDR3 sequences, roughly 43% of them with a count of one. The ten largest clones take up less than 5% of the sample.

The specimen sequenced was blood. This sequence uses TRBV5-1 and TRBJ2-3; TRBD1 fits 7 bases in the junction. This TCR was sampled from a young woman in good health. The sequenced DNA is TGCGCCAGCAGCTACCCGGGACAGAAGACAGATACGCAGTATTTT. This yields the protein CASSYPGQKTDTQYF.